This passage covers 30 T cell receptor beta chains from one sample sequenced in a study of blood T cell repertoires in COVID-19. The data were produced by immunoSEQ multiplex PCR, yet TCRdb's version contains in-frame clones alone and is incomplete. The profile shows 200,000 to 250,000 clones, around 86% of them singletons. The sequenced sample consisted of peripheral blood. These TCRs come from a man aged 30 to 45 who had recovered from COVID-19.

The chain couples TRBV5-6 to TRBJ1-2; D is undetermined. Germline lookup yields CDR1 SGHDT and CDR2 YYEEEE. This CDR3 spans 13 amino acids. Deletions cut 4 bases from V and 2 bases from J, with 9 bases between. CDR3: CASSPGGNYGYTF. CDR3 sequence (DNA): TGTGCCAGCAGCCCGGGTGGGAACTATGGCTACACCTTC.

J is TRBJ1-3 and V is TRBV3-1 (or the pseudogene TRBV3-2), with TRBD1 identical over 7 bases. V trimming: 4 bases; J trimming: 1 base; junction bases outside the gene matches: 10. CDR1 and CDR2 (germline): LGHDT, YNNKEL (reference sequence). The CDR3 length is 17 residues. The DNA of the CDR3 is TGTGCCAGCAGCCTCAGGGGGGACAGAGCGTCTGGAAACACCATATATTTT. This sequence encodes CASSLRGDRASGNTIYF.

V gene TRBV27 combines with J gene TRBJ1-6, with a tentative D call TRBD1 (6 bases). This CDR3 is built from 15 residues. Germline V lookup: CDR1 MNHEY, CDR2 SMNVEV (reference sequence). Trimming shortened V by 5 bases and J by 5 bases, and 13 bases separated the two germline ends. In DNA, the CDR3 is TGTGCCAGCAGTATGGACAGAGGCGATAATTCACCCCTCCACTTT. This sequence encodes CASSMDRGDNSPLHF.

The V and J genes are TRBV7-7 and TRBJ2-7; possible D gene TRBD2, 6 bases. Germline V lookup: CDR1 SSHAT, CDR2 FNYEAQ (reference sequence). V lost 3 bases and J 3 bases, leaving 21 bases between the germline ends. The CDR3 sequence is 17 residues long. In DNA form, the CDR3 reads TGTGCCAGCAGCTTCAGACTAGATGTCATTGGGGGCTACGAGCAGTACTTC. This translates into CASSFRLDVIGGYEQYF. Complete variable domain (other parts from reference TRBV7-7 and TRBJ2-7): GAGVSQSPRYKVTKRGQDVTLRCDPISSHATLYWYQQALGQGPEFLTYFNYEAQPDKSGLPSDRFSAERPEGSISTLTIQRTEQRDSAMYRCASSFRLDVIGGYEQYFGPGTRLTVT.

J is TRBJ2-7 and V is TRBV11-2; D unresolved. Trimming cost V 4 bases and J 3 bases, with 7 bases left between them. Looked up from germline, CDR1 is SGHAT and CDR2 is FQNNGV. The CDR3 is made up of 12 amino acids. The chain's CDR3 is CASSYLGYEQYF. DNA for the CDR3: TGTGCCAGCAGCTACCTAGGCTACGAGCAGTACTTC.

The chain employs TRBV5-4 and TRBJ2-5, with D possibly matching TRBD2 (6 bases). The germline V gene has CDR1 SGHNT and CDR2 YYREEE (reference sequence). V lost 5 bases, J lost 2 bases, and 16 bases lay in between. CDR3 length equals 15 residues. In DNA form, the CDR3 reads TGTGCCAGCAGTCGCGGGATCGGCCGTCAAGAGACCCAGTACTTC. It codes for CASSRGIGRQETQYF.

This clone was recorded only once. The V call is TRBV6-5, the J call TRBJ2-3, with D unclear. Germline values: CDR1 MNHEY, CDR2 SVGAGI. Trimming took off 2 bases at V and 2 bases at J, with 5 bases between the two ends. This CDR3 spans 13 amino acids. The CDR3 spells CASSYRLTDTQYF. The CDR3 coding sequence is TGTGCCAGCAGTTACCGTCTCACAGATACGCAGTATTTT.

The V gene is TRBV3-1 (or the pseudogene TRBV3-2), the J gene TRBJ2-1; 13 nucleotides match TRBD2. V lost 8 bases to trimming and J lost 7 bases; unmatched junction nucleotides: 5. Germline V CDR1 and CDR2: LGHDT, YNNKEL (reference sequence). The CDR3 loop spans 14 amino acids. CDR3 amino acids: CASSGLAGANEQFF. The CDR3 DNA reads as TGTGCCAGCTCCGGACTAGCGGGGGCGAATGAGCAGTTCTTC.

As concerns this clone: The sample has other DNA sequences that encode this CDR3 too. Here the CDR3 DNA reads TGTGCCAGCAGTTTATCGTCGGGGAGGGAGACCCAGTACTTC. This codes for CASSLSSGRETQYF. The V gene is TRBV27, the J gene TRBJ2-5; D is perhaps TRBD2 (6 bases). V was cut by 0 bases and J by 5 bases, with 10 bases left in between. There are 14 residues in the CDR3. Germline V gives CDR1 MNHEY, CDR2 SMNVEV (reference sequence).

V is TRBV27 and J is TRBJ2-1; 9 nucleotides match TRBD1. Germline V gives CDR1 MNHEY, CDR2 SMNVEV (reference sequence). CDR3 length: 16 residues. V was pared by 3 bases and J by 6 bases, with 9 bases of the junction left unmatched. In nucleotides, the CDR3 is TGTGCCAGCAGTTTGACTACAGGGGGCGGTCGCAATGAGCAGTTCTTC. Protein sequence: CASSLTTGGGRNEQFF.

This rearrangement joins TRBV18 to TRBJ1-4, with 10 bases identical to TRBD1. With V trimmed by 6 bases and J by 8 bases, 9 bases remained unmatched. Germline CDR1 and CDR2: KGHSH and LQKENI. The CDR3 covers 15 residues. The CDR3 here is CASSPLDRGLEKLFF. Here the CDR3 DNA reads TGTGCCAGCTCGCCATTGGACAGGGGGTTAGAAAAACTGTTTTTT.

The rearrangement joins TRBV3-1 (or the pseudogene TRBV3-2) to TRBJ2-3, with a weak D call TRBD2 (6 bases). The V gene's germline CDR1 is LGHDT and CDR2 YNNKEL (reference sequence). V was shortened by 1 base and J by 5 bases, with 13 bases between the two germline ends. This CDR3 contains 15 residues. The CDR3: CASSQVRRGGDTQYF. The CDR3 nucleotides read TGTGCCAGCAGCCAAGTTCGGCGGGGTGGAGATACGCAGTATTTT.

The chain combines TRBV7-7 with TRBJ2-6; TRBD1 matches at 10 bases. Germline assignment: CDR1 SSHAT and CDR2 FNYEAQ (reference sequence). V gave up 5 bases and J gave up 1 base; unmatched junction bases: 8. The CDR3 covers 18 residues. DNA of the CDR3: TGTGCCAGCAGCCCGCTGACAGGGGGCAGATCTGGGGCCAACGTCCTGACTTTC. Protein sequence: CASSPLTGGRSGANVLTF.

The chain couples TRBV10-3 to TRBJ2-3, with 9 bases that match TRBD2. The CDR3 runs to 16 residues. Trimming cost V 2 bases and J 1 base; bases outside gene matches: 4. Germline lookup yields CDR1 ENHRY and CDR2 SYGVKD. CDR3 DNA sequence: TGTGCCATCAGTGAGATGGCTAGCGGGGGCACAGATACGCAGTATTTT. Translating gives CAISEMASGGTDTQYF.

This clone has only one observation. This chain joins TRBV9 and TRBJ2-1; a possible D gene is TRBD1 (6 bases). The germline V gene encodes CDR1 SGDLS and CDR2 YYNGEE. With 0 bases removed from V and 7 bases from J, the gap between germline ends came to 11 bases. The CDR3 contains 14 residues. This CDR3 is CASSVGRTANEQFF. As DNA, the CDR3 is TGTGCCAGCAGCGTAGGAAGGACAGCGAATGAGCAGTTCTTC.

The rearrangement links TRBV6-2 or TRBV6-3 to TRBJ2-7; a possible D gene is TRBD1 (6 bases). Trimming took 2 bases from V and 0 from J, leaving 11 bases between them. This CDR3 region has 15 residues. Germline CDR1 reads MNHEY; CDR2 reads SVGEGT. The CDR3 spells CASSYQDSSSYEQYF. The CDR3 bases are TGTGCCAGCAGTTACCAGGACAGTTCCTCCTACGAGCAGTACTTC.

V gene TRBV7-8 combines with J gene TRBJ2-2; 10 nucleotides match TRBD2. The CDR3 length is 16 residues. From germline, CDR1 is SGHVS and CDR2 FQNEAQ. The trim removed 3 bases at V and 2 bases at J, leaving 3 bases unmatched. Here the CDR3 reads CASSFSSGGNTGELFF. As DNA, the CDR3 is TGTGCCAGCAGCTTTTCTAGCGGGGGAAACACCGGGGAGCTGTTTTTT. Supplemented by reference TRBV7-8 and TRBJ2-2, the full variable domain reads GAGVSQSPRYKVAKRGQDVALRCDPISGHVSLFWYQQALGQGPEFLTYFQNEAQLDKSGLPSDRFFAERPEGSVSTLKIQRTQQEDSAVYLCASSFSSGGNTGELFFGEGSRLTVL.

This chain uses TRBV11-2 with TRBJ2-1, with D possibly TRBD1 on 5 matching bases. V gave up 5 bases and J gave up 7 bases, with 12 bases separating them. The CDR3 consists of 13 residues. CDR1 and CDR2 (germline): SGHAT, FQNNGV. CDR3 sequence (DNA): TGTGCCAGCAGCCCCCAGGACACAAATGAGCAGTTCTTC. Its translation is CASSPQDTNEQFF.

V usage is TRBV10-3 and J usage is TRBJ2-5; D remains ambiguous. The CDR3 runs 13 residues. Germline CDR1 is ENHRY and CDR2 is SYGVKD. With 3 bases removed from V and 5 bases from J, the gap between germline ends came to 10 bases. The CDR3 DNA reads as TGTGCCATCAGTGATCACAACGGGGAGACCCAGTACTTC. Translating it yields CAISDHNGETQYF.

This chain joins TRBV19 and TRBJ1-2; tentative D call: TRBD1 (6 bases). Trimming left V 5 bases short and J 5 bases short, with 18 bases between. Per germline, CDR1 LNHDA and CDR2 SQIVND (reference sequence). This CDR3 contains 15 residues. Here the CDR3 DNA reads TGTGCCAGTAGTGGATCCGGGACAAACTCTTATGGCTACACCTTC. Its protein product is CASSGSGTNSYGYTF.

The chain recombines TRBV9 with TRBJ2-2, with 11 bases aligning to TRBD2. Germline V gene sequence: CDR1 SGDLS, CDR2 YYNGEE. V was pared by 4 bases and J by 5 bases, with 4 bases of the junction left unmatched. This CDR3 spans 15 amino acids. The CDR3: CASSTGTSGTGELFF. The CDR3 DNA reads TGTGCCAGCAGCACCGGGACTAGCGGTACCGGGGAGCTGTTTTTT.

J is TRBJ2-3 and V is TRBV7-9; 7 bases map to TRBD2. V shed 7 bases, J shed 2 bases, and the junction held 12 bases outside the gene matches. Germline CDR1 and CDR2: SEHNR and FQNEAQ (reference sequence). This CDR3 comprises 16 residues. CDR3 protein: CASTKLGGGVTDTQYF. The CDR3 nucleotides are TGTGCCAGCACCAAACTGGGGGGGGGAGTCACAGATACGCAGTATTTT.

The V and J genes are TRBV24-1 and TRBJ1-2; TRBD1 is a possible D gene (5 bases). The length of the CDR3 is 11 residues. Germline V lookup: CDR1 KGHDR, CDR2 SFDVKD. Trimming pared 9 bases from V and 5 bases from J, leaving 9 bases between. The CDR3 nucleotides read TGTGCCACCTATACAGGTTATGGCTACACCTTC. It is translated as CATYTGYGYTF.

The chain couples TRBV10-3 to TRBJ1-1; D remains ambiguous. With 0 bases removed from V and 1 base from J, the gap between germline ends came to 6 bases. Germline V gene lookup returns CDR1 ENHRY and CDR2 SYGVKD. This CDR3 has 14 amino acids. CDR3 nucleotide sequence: TGTGCCATCAGTGAGTCTCAGGAGAACACTGAAGCTTTCTTT. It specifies CAISESQENTEAFF.

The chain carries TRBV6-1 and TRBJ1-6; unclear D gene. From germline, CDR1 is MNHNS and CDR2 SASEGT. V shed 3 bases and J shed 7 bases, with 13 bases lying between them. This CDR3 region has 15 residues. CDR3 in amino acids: CASSDVVGGNSPLHF. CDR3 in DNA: TGTGCCAGCAGTGACGTCGTTGGCGGGAATTCACCCCTCCACTTT.

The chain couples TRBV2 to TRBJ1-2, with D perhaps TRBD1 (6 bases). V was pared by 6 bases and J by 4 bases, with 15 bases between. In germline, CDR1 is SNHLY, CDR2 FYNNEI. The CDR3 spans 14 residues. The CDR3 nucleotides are TGTGCCAGCAGGTTATTACAGGGTGCCTATGGCTACACCTTC. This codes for CASRLLQGAYGYTF.

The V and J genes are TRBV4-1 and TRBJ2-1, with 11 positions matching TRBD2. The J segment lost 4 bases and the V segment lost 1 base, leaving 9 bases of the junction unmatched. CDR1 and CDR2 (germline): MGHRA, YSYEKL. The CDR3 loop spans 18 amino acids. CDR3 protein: CASSQVYPSGGKYNEQFF. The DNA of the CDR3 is TGCGCCAGCAGCCAAGTGTACCCTAGCGGGGGGAAATACAATGAGCAGTTCTTC.

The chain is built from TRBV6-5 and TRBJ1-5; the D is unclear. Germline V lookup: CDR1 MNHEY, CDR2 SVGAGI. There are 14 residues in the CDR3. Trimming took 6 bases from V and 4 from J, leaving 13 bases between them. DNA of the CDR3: TGTGCCAGCAGAATCCGGGAACCAAATCAGCCCCAGCATTTT. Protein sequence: CASRIREPNQPQHF.

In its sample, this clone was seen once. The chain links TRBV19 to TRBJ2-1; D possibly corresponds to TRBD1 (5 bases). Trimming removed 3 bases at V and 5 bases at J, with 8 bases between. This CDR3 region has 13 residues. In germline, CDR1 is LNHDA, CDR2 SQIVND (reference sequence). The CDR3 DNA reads TGTGCCAGTAGTATCCAGGGTCACAATGAGCAGTTCTTC. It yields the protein CASSIQGHNEQFF.

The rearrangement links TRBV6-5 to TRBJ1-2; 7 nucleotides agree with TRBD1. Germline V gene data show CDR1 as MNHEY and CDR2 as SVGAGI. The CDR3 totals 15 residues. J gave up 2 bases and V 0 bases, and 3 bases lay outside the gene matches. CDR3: CASSYSIQGNYGYTF. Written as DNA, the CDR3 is TGTGCCAGCAGTTACTCGATACAGGGGAACTATGGCTACACCTTC.